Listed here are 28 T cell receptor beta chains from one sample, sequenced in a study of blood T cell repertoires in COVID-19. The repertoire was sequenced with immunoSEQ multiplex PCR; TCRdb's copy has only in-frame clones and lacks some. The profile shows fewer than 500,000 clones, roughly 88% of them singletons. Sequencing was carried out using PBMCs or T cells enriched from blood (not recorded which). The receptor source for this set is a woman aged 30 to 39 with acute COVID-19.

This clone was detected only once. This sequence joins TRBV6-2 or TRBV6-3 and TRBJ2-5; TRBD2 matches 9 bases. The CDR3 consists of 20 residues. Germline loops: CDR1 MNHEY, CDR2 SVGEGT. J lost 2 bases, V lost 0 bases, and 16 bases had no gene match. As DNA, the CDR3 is TGTGCCAGCAGTTACTCCCCCCCCGGGGGAGCGGGGGGATTTCAAGAGACCCAGTACTTC. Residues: CASSYSPPGGAGGFQETQYF.

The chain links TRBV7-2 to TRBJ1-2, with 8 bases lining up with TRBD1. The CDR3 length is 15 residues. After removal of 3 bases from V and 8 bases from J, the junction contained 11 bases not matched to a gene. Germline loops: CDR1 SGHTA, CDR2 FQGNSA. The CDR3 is CASSFRDRLYGGYTF. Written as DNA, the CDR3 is TGTGCCAGCAGCTTCCGGGACAGGCTCTATGGCGGCTACACCTTC.

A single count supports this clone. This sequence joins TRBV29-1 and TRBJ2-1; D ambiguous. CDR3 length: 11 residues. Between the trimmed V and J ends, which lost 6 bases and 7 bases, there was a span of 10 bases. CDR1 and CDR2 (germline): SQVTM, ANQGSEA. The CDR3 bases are TGCAGCGTCGCTAGATTAAATGAGCAGTTCTTC. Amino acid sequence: CSVARLNEQFF.

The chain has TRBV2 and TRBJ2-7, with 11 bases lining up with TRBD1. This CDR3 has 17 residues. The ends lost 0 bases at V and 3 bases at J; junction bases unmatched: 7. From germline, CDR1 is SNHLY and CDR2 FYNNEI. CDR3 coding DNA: TGTGCCAGCAGTGAAGCAGTGGAGGACAGGGGGCTCTACGAGCAGTACTTC. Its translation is CASSEAVEDRGLYEQYF.

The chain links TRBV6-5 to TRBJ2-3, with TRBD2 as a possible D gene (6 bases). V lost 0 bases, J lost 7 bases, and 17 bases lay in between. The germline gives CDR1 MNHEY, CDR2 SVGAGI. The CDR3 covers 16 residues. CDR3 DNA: TGTGCCAGCAGTTACTCGATCGGGGGTTCACTCCATACGCAGTATTTT. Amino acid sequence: CASSYSIGGSLHTQYF.

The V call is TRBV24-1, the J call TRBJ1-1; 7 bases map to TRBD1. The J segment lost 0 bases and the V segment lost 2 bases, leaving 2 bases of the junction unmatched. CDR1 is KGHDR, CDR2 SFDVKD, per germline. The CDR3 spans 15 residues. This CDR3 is CATSDSGTVNTEAFF. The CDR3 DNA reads TGTGCCACCAGTGATTCCGGGACAGTGAACACTGAAGCTTTCTTT.

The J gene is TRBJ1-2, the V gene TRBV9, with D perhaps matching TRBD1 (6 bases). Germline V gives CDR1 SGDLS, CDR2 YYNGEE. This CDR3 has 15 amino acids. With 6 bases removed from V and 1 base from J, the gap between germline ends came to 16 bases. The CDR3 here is CASNGGQGHNYGYTF. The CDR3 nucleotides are TGTGCCAGCAATGGAGGCCAGGGGCATAACTATGGCTACACCTTC.

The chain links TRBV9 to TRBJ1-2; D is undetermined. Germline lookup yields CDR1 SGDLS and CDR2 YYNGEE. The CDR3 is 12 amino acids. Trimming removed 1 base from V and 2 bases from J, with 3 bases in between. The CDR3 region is CASSVSNYGYTF. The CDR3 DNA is TGTGCCAGCAGCGTATCAAACTATGGCTACACCTTC.

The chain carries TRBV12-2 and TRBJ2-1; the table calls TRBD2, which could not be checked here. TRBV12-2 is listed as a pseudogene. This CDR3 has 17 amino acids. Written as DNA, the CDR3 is TGTGCAAGTCGCTTAAGCCTCGGGGGGGCCCTCTACAATGAGCAGTTCTTC. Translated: CASRLSLGGALYNEQFF.

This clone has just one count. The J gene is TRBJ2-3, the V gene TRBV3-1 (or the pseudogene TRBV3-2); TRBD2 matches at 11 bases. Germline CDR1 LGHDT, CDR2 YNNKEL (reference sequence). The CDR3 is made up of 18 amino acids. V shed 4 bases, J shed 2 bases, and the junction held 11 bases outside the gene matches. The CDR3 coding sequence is TGTGCCAGCAGCCCAAGCCCCGGACTAGCGGGCTTCACAGATACGCAGTATTTT. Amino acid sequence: CASSPSPGLAGFTDTQYF.

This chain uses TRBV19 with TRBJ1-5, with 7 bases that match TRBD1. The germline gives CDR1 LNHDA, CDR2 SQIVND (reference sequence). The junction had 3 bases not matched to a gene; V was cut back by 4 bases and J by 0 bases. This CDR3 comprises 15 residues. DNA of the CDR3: TGTGCCAGTAGTACGACAGGGTATAGCAATCAGCCCCAGCATTTT. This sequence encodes CASSTTGYSNQPQHF.

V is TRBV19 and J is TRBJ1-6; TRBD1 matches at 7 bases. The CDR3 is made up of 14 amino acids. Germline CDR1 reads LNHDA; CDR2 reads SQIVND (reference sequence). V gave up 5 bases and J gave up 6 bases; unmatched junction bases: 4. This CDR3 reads CASSWQGVNSPLHF. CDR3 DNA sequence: TGTGCCAGTAGTTGGCAGGGGGTTAATTCACCCCTCCACTTT.

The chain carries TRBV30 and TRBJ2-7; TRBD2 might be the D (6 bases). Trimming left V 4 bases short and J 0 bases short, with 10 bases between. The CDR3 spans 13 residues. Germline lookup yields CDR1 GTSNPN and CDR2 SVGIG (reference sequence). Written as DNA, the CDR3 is TGTGCCTGGACCCCCGGGAGCTCCTACGAGCAGTACTTC. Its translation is CAWTPGSSYEQYF.

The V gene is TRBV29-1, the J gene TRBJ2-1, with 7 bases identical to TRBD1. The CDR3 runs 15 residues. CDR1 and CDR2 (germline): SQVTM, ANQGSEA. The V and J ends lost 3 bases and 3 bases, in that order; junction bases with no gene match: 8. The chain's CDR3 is CSVDPNRGFYNEQFF. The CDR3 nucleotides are TGCAGCGTTGACCCCAACAGGGGATTCTACAATGAGCAGTTCTTC.

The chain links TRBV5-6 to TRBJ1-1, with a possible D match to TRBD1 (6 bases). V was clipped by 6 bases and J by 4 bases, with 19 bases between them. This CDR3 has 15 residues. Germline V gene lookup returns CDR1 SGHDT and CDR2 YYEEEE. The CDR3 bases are TGTGCCAGCACCCAAGACAGGCGGATGGGCACTGAAGCTTTCTTT. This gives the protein CASTQDRRMGTEAFF.

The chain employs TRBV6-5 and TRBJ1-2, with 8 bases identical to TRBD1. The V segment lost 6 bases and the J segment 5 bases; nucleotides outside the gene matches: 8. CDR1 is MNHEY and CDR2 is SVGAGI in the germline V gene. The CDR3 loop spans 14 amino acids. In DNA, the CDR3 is TGTGCCAGCAGGCAGACAGGGGACGGGTATGGCTACACCTTC. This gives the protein CASRQTGDGYGYTF.

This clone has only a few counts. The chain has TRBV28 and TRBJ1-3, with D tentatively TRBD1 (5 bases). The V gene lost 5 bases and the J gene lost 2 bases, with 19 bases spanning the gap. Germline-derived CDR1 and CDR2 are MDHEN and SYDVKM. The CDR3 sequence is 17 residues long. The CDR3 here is CASSVYWGGSAGNTIYF. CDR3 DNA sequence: TGTGCCAGCAGTGTATACTGGGGGGGAAGCGCTGGAAACACCATATATTTT.

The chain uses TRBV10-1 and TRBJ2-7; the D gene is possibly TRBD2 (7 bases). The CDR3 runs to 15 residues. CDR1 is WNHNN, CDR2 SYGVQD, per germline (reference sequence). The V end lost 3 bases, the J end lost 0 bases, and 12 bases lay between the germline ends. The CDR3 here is CASSEGGAGSYEQYF. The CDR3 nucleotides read TGCGCCAGCAGTGAAGGGGGGGCCGGCTCCTACGAGCAGTACTTC.

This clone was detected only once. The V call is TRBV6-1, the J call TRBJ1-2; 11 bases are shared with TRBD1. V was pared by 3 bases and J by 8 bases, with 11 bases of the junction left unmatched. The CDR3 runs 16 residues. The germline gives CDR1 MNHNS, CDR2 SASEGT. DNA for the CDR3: TGTGCCAGCAGTGAGCCAGGGGGGACAGGGGGTATGGGCTACACCTTC. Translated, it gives CASSEPGGTGGMGYTF.

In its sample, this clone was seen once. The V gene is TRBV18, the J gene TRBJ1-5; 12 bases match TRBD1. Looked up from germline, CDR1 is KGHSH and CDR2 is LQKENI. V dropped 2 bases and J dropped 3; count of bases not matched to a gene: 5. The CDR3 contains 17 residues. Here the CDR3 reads CASSPMGQGAINQPQHF. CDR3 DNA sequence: TGTGCCAGCTCACCAATGGGACAGGGGGCTATCAATCAGCCCCAGCATTTT.

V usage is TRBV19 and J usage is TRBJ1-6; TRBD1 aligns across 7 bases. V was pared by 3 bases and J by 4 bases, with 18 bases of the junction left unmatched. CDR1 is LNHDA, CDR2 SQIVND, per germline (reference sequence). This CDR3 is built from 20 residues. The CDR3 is CASSISRGQASLPYNSPLHF. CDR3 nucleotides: TGTGCCAGTAGTATTTCCCGCGGACAGGCAAGCTTACCATATAATTCACCCCTCCACTTT.

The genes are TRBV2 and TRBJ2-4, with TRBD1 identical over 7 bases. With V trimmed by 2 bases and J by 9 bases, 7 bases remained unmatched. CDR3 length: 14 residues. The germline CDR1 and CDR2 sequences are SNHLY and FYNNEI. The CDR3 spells CASSEIGPGGIQYF. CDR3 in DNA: TGTGCCAGCAGTGAAATAGGGCCAGGGGGCATTCAGTACTTC.

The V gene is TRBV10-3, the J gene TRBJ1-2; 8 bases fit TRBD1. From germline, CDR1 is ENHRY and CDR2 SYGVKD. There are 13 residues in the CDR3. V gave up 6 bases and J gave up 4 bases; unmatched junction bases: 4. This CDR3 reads CAISLGQVYGYTF. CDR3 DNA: TGTGCCATCAGCCTGGGACAGGTCTATGGCTACACCTTC.

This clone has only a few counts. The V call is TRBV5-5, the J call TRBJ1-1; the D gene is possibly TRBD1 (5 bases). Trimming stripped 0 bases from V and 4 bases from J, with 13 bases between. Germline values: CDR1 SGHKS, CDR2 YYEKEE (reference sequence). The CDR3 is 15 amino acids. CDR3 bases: TGTGCCAGCAGCTTGGAACTCTTCAGGGCCACTGAAGCTTTCTTT. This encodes CASSLELFRATEAFF.

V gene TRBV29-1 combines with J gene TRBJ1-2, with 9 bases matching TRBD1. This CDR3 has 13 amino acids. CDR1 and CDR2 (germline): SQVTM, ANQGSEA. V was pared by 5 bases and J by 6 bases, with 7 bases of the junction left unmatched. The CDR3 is CSVPTGGSHGYTF. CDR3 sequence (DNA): TGCAGCGTTCCGACAGGGGGTTCGCATGGCTACACCTTC.

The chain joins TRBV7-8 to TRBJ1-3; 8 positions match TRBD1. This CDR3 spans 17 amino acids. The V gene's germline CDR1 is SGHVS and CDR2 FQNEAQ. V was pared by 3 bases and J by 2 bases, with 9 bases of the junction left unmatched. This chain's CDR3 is CASSLTGASNPGNTIYF. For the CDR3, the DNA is TGTGCCAGCAGCTTGACAGGGGCCTCGAACCCTGGAAACACCATATATTTT.

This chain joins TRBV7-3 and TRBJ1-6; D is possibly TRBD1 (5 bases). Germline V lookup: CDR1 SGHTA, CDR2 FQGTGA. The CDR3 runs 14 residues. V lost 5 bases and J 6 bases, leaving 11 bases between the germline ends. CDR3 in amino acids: CASSRGTVNSPLHF. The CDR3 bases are TGTGCCAGCAGCCGCGGGACGGTTAATTCACCCCTCCACTTT. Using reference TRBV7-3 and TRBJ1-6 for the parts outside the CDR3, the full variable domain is GAGVSQTPSNKVTEKGKYVELRCDPISGHTALYWYRQSLGQGPEFLIYFQGTGAADDSGLPNDRFFAVRPEGSVSTLKIQRTERGDSAVYLCASSRGTVNSPLHFGNGTRLTVT.

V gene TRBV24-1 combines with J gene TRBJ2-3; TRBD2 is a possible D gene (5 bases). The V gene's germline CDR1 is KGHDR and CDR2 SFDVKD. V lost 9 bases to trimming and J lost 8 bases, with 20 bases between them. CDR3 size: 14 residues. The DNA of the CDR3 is TGTGCCACCGCGACGGGATCCTCGGCAGGTACGCAGTATTTT. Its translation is CATATGSSAGTQYF.